This TCR beta chain was sequenced for a study of T cell responses to AZD1222 COVID-19 vaccine. Study findings and constraints: White British donors predominated, females outnumbered males, and clonal diversity was possibly underestimated.

As concerns this clone: Antigen unknown.

Some clones are missing from TCRdb's copy, which holds only in-frame ones; the method was immunoSEQ multiplex PCR. The table lists 55,000 to 90,000 clones, 84% of them singletons. CDR1 is MNHEY, CDR2 SMNVEV, per germline (reference sequence). Trimming took off 3 bases at V and 10 bases at J, with 13 bases between the two ends. The CDR3 has 13 residues. The chain has TRBV27 and TRBJ2-1, with D perhaps given as TRBD1 or TRBD2 (6 bases each). The sample consisted of peripheral blood, taken on day 0 of AZD1222 vaccination. The receptor comes from an adult in good health. CDR3 nucleotides: TGTGCCAGCAGTTTTGAGGGAGGACAGGAGCAGTTCTTC. The encoded protein is CASSFEGGQEQFF.